A selection of T cell receptor beta chains follows, all from one sample in a study of CD8 T cells in Susac syndrome. TCRdb reanalysed the immunoSEQ multiplex PCR reads using MiXCR and keeps one entry per CDR3 protein. The sample records approximately 140,000 distinct CDR3 sequences, roughly 80% being singletons. The sample was CD8+ T cells from PBMCs. These receptors came from a human donor with multiple sclerosis. CDR3s include the opening cysteine and the closing phenylalanine or tryptophan. A row's size may be missing; if present it is once, few, many or a size class.

v_gene	j_gene	abundance	CDR3aa
TRBV4-1	TRBJ1-1	.	CASSPRQGPLMATEAFF
TRBV4-1	TRBJ2-5	.	CASSQRGGETQYF
TRBV19	TRBJ2-1	.	CASSFLAGIDEQFF
TRBV20-1	TRBJ2-7	.	CSASSGTGVYF
TRBV2	TRBJ2-7	.	CASSEPPSGGAPYEQYF
TRBV27	TRBJ2-5	.	CASSPIVYQETQYF
TRBV29-1	TRBJ1-2	.	CSGLRGGYGYTF
TRBV9	TRBJ1-1	once	CASSVAAGRRTEAFF
TRBV30	TRBJ2-1	.	CAWSFEAIYSNEQFF
TRBV7-9	TRBJ2-3	.	CASTVTGQGVTDTQYF
TRBV27	TRBJ1-1	.	CASSYGDFTEAFF
TRBV5-6	TRBJ2-5	.	CASSLAGAGTSSLETQYF
TRBV9	TRBJ1-1	.	CASSVELATEAFF
TRBV6-6	TRBJ1-1	.	CASSVQGYAEAFF
TRBV28	TRBJ2-3	.	CASSASGTDTQYF
TRBV27	TRBJ1-3	.	CASRAIGSNTIYF
TRBV30	TRBJ2-1	.	CAWRLAGFYDEQFF
TRBV7-9	TRBJ2-7	.	CASTPGGFYEQYF
TRBV7-9	TRBJ1-5	.	CASSLGLQGPHQPQHF
TRBV11-2	TRBJ2-7	.	CASSHYGRTEQYF
TRBV19	TRBJ2-2	.	CASSIWLAGANTGELFF
TRBV2	TRBJ2-2	.	CASLDRNKVGELFF
TRBV13	TRBJ2-2	few	CASSLGLAGAAGELFF
TRBV29-1	TRBJ2-1	.	CSAWDRSSPNEQFF
TRBV28	TRBJ2-3	.	CASSLQASTDTQYF
TRBV12-3/TRBV12-4	TRBJ2-7	once	CASSLTGQTYEQYF
TRBV11-2	TRBJ2-1	.	CASSFYPGLAGDETSYNEQFF
TRBV30	TRBJ2-1	.	CAWSSSGSEGEQFF
TRBV5-1	TRBJ2-7	.	CASSLTGATYEQYF
TRBV19	TRBJ1-1	.	CASSMGDRIEAFF
TRBV7-2	TRBJ2-5	.	CASSLDPSGSVGETQYF
TRBV6-1	TRBJ2-1	few	CASSPRSYNEQFF
TRBV20-1	TRBJ1-2	.	CSASTRQEDRYGYTF
TRBV15	TRBJ2-5	.	CATSRERGGANQETQYF
TRBV15	TRBJ2-7	.	CATSREVDGGGEQYF
TRBV19	TRBJ2-2	.	CASSWGGTGELFF
TRBV20-1	TRBJ2-1	.	CSASEGLAYNEQFF
TRBV19	TRBJ2-2	once	CALRTGDHTGELFF
TRBV5-6	TRBJ1-2	.	CASSLGVRGSGYTF
TRBV23-1	TRBJ1-1	.	CASSPGRENTEAFF
TRBV6-1	TRBJ2-3	few	CASSSNADTQYF
TRBV13	TRBJ2-5	few	CASSSVAGGREETQYF
TRBV18	TRBJ1-2	.	CASSPAPNSDNYGYTF
TRBV3-1	TRBJ2-3	.	CASRSASGESTDTQYF
TRBV7-9	TRBJ1-1	.	CASSLAAGLNTEAFF
TRBV11-2	TRBJ1-3	.	CASSWTESSGNTIYF
TRBV11-2	TRBJ2-1	few	CASSPEPSSYNEQFF
TRBV7-9	TRBJ2-2	few	CASSQRNTGELFF
TRBV4-1	TRBJ1-5	.	CASSQEAVYSNQPQHF
TRBV12-3/TRBV12-4	TRBJ1-5	.	CASRKTGREESNQPQHF
TRBV25-1	TRBJ1-2	.	CASSAGNGGYTF
TRBV27	TRBJ2-1	.	CATSGSKDQSSYNEQFF
TRBV6-1	TRBJ2-6	.	CASRELVHGGRRANVLTF
TRBV5-1	TRBJ2-1	.	CASSSPLSLAGGPLGNEQFF
TRBV6-2/TRBV6-3	TRBJ1-1	.	CASSYNTGITEAFF
TRBV27	TRBJ2-7	.	CASSWDRGYEQYF
TRBV5-1	TRBJ1-1	.	CASSSTVGNTEAFF
TRBV7-9	TRBJ2-3	.	CASSPEGDTQYF
TRBV19	TRBJ2-1	.	CASSTAGYNEQFF